These 7 T cell receptor beta chains were sequenced from one sample in a study of blood T cells in healthy people across ages. A second about 7 to 11 cycle PCR used barcoded and J-beta primers. TCRdb independently ran MiXCR on the 5' RACE reads; one entry per CDR3 protein. The table records roughly 1.4 million distinct CDR3 sequences, almost 60% of them present only once. Sequencing was carried out using blood. All receptors derive from a man aged 18 to 30 in good health.

CDR3 protein: CSVVRGGHEQFF. CDR3 bases: TGCAGCGTTGTGAGGGGTGGGCATGAGCAGTTCTTC. The gene calls are TRBV29-1 and TRBJ2-1; D tentatively fits TRBD1 or TRBD2 (5 bases each). V lost 4 bases, J lost 8 bases, and 12 bases lay in between. Germline lookup yields CDR1 SQVTM and CDR2 ANQGSEA. This CDR3 comprises 12 residues.

The chain joins TRBV6-5 to TRBJ1-5; D remains unclear. Deletions cut 11 bases from V and 2 bases from J, with 13 bases between. The CDR3 covers 13 residues. The germline CDR1 and CDR2 sequences are MNHEY and SVGAGI. The CDR3 nucleotides read TGTGCCTTAGGGTGGATGGGCAATCAGCCCCAGCATTTT. This gives the protein CALGWMGNQPQHF.

The rearrangement uses TRBV7-8 and TRBJ2-1; 10 positions match TRBD2. With 5 bases clipped from V and 6 bases from J, the junction kept 10 bases outside the gene matches. The germline V gene encodes CDR1 SGHVS and CDR2 FQNEAQ. There are 16 residues in the CDR3. For the CDR3, the DNA is TGTGCCAGCAGCCAGAATCAGCGGGAGGGCCGCAATGAGCAGTTCTTC. The encoded protein is CASSQNQREGRNEQFF.

The chain has TRBV2 and TRBJ1-5; D remains ambiguous. V gave up 7 bases and J gave up 5 bases, with 9 bases separating them. Germline CDR1 and CDR2: SNHLY and FYNNEI. This CDR3 is built from 12 residues. The CDR3 spells CASTVWDQPQHF. The CDR3 DNA follows: TGTGCCAGCACGGTGTGGGATCAGCCCCAGCATTTT.

V gene TRBV4-2 combines with J gene TRBJ2-5, with D possibly being TRBD1 (5 bases). The length of the CDR3 is 15 residues. CDR1 is LGHNA, CDR2 YNFKEQ, per germline. The ends were cut back, 1 base at V and 4 bases at J, with 13 bases in the middle. The CDR3 region is CASSQVWGPGETQYF. CDR3 nucleotides: TGTGCCAGCAGCCAAGTGTGGGGCCCCGGAGAGACCCAGTACTTC.

This chain joins TRBV6-2 or TRBV6-3 and TRBJ2-5; tentative D call: TRBD2 (6 bases). The J call may not be correct, given that the DNA end is closer to TRBJ2-7. Germline CDR1 reads MNHEY; CDR2 reads SVGEGT. The CDR3 sequence is 12 residues long. CDR3 in amino acids: CASSFGTPEQYF. CDR3 in DNA: TGTGCCAGCAGCTTCGGGACTCCCGAGCAGTACTTC.

This clonotype was found a few times. The gene calls are TRBV4-2 and TRBJ2-3; 9 nucleotides agree with TRBD2. Looked up from germline, CDR1 is LGHNA and CDR2 is YNFKEQ. V trimming: 2 bases; J trimming: 2 bases; junction bases outside the gene matches: 8. The CDR3 totals 17 residues. CDR3 coding DNA: TGTGCCAGCAGCCAATGGCGGGGGGGATACAACACAGATACGCAGTATTTT. Amino acid sequence: CASSQWRGGYNTDTQYF.